This TCR beta chain originates from a study of cytomegalovirus exposure and HLA in healthy donors. PCR primers comprised 60 Vbeta and 13 Jbeta primers. Produced via immunoSEQ multiplex PCR; TCRdb's table is partial and in-frame only. The top ten hold less than 0.35% of the sample, which has some 190,000 clones, less than 90% seen once. The sequencing input was PBMCs. The origin of this receptor is a woman between 25 and 40 years old in good health and CMV-seronegative.

CDR3: CASSESDSQTGELFF. In DNA, the CDR3 is TGTGCCAGCAGTGAATCCGACAGTCAGACCGGGGAGCTGTTTTTT. The V gene is TRBV6-1, the J gene TRBJ2-2, with D possibly being TRBD1 (5 bases). Germline V gene sequence: CDR1 MNHNS, CDR2 SASEGT. CDR3 length: 15 residues. Trimming shortened V by 2 bases and J by 5 bases, and 12 bases separated the two germline ends.